This T cell receptor (beta chain) was identified in a study of shared clonotypes between healthy human individuals. Sequencing was at deep level. The data were produced by immunoSEQ multiplex PCR, yet TCRdb's version contains in-frame clones alone and is incomplete. The sample carries around 1.4 million clones, approximately 98.5% recorded once. All of the donors resided in Nashville, Tennessee, and each was a Caucasian adult. This TCR came from a man aged 25-45 years in good health. The sequencing sample was made of naive CD4+ T cells sorted from blood. Subset meaning: CD45RA+ positively selected.

The CDR3, as DNA: TGTGCCAGCTCACCACCGGGGGCCGCTAGCGGGACGGGTGAGCAGTTCTTC. Protein product: CASSPPGAASGTGEQFF. This chain uses TRBV18 with TRBJ2-1; 9 nucleotides align to TRBD2. The CDR3 has 17 amino acids. With V trimmed by 0 bases and J by 9 bases, 12 bases remained unmatched. Germline V CDR1 and CDR2: KGHSH, LQKENI.